This TCR beta chain came from a study of shared clonotypes between healthy human individuals. V was shortened by 1 base and J by 7 bases, with 16 bases between the two germline ends. Germline V gene lookup returns CDR1 MGHRA and CDR2 YSYEKL. CDR3 length: 16 amino acids. The method was immunoSEQ multiplex PCR; TCRdb's version includes in-frame clones alone and lacks a portion of them. The sample contains 600,000 to 800,000 clones, around 77% of which appear only once. This chain joins TRBV4-1 and TRBJ1-4; D is perhaps TRBD1 (5 bases). Sample: memory CD4+ T cells sorted from blood. Noted subset: CD45RA-negative fraction. The TCR was taken from a woman aged 25 to 39 in good health. The CDR3 loop reads CASSQGSGTLVEKLFF. In DNA, the CDR3 is TGCGCCAGCAGCCAAGGTTCCGGGACCCTTGTTGAAAAACTGTTTTTT.